One sample yielded the 18 T cell receptor beta chains listed below, sequenced in a study of CD8+ T cells in alopecia areata. It was cDNA, reverse transcribed from extracted RNA, that served as the sequencing template. Libraries were prepared by immunoSEQ multiplex PCR; TCRdb keeps only in-frame clonotypes and omits some of them. Among about 69,000 clones, approximately 60% were seen once, and the ten largest hold roughly a sixth. The starting material was CD8+ T cells sorted from blood, obtained at week 0. These receptors all stem from a human donor with alopecia areata.

This clone was seen just once. This chain links TRBV9 with TRBJ1-2; no firm D call. The V and J ends lost 3 bases and 0 bases respectively, with 15 bases between them. This CDR3 is built from 16 residues. Germline values: CDR1 SGDLS, CDR2 YYNGEE. The CDR3 DNA reads as TGTGCCAGCAGCGGGCCAATGTGGGCTCCTAACTATGGCTACACCTTC. Translated, it gives CASSGPMWAPNYGYTF.

Within the sample, this clone is medium-sized. The J gene is TRBJ2-7, the V gene TRBV19; D is perhaps TRBD1 (5 bases). The CDR3 consists of 16 residues. CDR1 is LNHDA, CDR2 SQIVND, per germline (reference sequence). V lost 1 base and J lost 3, with 16 bases in between. The CDR3 nucleotides are TGTGCCAGTAGTATAGCATCCGACAGTAACTTCTACGAGCAGTACTTC. Translation gives CASSIASDSNFYEQYF.

This chain joins TRBV29-1 and TRBJ1-2; no clear D gene. This CDR3 contains 12 residues. The V end lost 6 bases, the J end lost 7 bases, and 15 bases lay between the germline ends. The V gene's germline CDR1 is SQVTM and CDR2 ANQGSEA. The CDR3 loop is CSVSTPGGGYTF. CDR3 DNA sequence: TGCAGCGTATCGACACCAGGAGGTGGCTACACCTTC.

Details on this clone: The junction differs from germline at one of its ends, possibly a read error. The chain couples TRBV5-1 to TRBJ2-7, with D perhaps TRBD1 or TRBD2 (5 bases each). CDR1 SGHRS and CDR2 YFSETQ come from the germline V gene. The CDR3 has 11 residues. CDR3 DNA sequence: TGCGCCAGCAGCTTTTACGACTCCGGGGCTTTC. As protein: CASSFYDSGAF.

The rearrangement links TRBV2 to TRBJ2-7, with D maybe TRBD2 (5 bases). The CDR3 length is 14 residues. V shed 3 bases and J shed 3 bases, with 12 bases lying between them. Germline V gene lookup returns CDR1 SNHLY and CDR2 FYNNEI. The CDR3 nucleotides read TGTGCCAGCAGTGAGAGGGAGCAGAACTACGAGCAGTACTTC. It codes for CASSEREQNYEQYF.

This clone was picked up a small number of times. Other nucleotide sequences in the sample specify the same CDR3. This chain joins TRBV2 and TRBJ2-5; D not certain. Deletions cut 5 bases from V and 5 bases from J, with 12 bases between. The germline V gene has CDR1 SNHLY and CDR2 FYNNEI. This CDR3 comprises 13 residues. The CDR3 DNA reads TGTGCCAGCAGTTTAAGAGGAGTTGAGACCCAGTACTTC. Its protein product is CASSLRGVETQYF.

This clone has just a few counts. The CDR3 sequence: CASSQSPGDGYGYTF. DNA for the CDR3: TGCGCCAGCAGCCAATCACCGGGGGACGGCTATGGCTACACCTTC. The chain links TRBV4-1 to TRBJ1-2; possibly TRBD1 for D (5 bases). Deletions cut 2 bases from V and 4 bases from J, with 14 bases between. Germline V gene sequence: CDR1 MGHRA, CDR2 YSYEKL. The CDR3 loop spans 15 amino acids.

The chain carries TRBV6-6 and TRBJ2-1, with D uncertain. The CDR3 runs to 15 residues. V lost 0 bases and J lost 2, with 8 bases in between. Germline CDR1 reads MNHNY; CDR2 reads SVGAGI (reference sequence). For the CDR3, the DNA is TGTGCCAGCAGTTACTCGGTGGGGACCTACAATGAGCAGTTCTTC. Encoded protein: CASSYSVGTYNEQFF.

The CDR3: CASSAGLAGVYEQYF. The CDR3 DNA follows: TGTGCCAGCAGCGCTGGACTAGCGGGGGTTTACGAGCAGTACTTC. The V call is TRBV2, the J call TRBJ2-7; 13 bases match TRBD2. The CDR3 totals 15 residues. V lost 6 bases and J lost 4; bases outside the gene matches: 6. Germline V gives CDR1 SNHLY, CDR2 FYNNEI. Based on the CDR3 plus reference TRBV2 and TRBJ2-7, the full variable domain is EPEVTQTPSHQVTQMGQEVILRCVPISNHLYFYWYRQILGQKVEFLVSFYNNEISEKSEIFDDQFSVERPDGSNFTLKIRSTKLEDSAMYFCASSAGLAGVYEQYFGPGTRLTVT.

This clone was observed a handful of times. CDR3 DNA: TGTGCCAGCAGCGAAAACAGGGATGGGAACACTGAAGCTTTCTTT. Amino acids: CASSENRDGNTEAFF. The chain links TRBV7-9 to TRBJ1-1, with D maybe TRBD1 (6 bases). Trimming shortened V by 5 bases and J by 1 base, and 14 bases separated the two germline ends. CDR1 is SEHNR and CDR2 is FQNEAQ in the germline V gene (reference sequence). The CDR3 covers 15 residues.

The gene calls are TRBV4-3 and TRBJ2-7; TRBD2 might be the D (6 bases). The germline V gene encodes CDR1 LGHNA and CDR2 YSLEER. CDR3 length equals 16 residues. V was clipped by 0 bases and J by 2 bases, with 14 bases between them. CDR3 DNA sequence: TGCGCCAGCAGCCAAGATGTGTCTAGCGCTACCTACGAGCAGTACTTC. Translating it yields CASSQDVSSATYEQYF.

The chain couples TRBV7-3 to TRBJ2-3; D remains unclear. This CDR3 has 14 residues. Germline CDR1 reads SGHTA; CDR2 reads FQGTGA. The V end was cut by 2 bases, the J end by 1 base, with 7 bases between. CDR3 loop: CASSLGSRTDTQYF. For the CDR3, the DNA is TGTGCCAGCAGCTTAGGGTCCCGCACAGATACGCAGTATTTT.

This clone was counted only a few times. J is TRBJ2-7 and V is TRBV29-1; 14 bases fit TRBD2. The CDR3 totals 15 residues. Germline lookup yields CDR1 SQVTM and CDR2 ANQGSEA. The J segment lost 4 bases and the V segment lost 2 bases, leaving 4 bases of the junction unmatched. CDR3 DNA sequence: TGCAGCGTTGAACCGGGACTAGCGGGAGTATACGAGCAGTACTTC. It specifies CSVEPGLAGVYEQYF.

The J gene is TRBJ2-6, the V gene TRBV29-1, with D tentatively TRBD2 (6 bases). Germline-derived CDR1 and CDR2 are SQVTM and ANQGSEA. The CDR3 is 16 amino acids. With 1 base removed from V and 2 bases from J, the gap between germline ends came to 12 bases. The CDR3 nucleotides read TGCAGCGTTGAAGGGGACTCCTGGGCTGGGGCCAACGTCCTGACTTTC. Its protein is CSVEGDSWAGANVLTF.

This clone was detected a few times. J is TRBJ2-7 and V is TRBV27; no clear D. From germline, CDR1 is MNHEY and CDR2 SMNVEV (reference sequence). The CDR3 is 13 amino acids. With 6 bases removed from V and 3 bases from J, the gap between germline ends came to 12 bases. CDR3 protein: CASSHGPLYEQYF. The CDR3 DNA is TGTGCCAGCAGCCACGGACCCCTCTACGAGCAGTACTTC.

The chain recombines TRBV29-1 with TRBJ2-5; no clear D gene. Trimming took off 4 bases at V and 2 bases at J, with 14 bases between the two ends. The CDR3 has 14 amino acids. Germline CDR1 and CDR2: SQVTM and ANQGSEA. CDR3 DNA sequence: TGCAGCGTTGGGACCAGCGCCAGTCAAGAGACCCAGTACTTC. It codes for CSVGTSASQETQYF.

There are a few counts of this clone. CDR3 DNA: TGTGCCAGCAGTAACCAGAAAGCCAACCAAGAGACCCAGTACTTC. Protein product: CASSNQKANQETQYF. The J gene is TRBJ2-5, the V gene TRBV25-1; D gene uncertain. Trimming pared 5 bases from V and 0 bases from J, leaving 13 bases between. This CDR3 is 15 amino acids long. CDR1 MGHDK and CDR2 SYGVNS come from the germline V gene. The entire variable domain, with the rest obtained from reference TRBV25-1 and TRBJ2-5, is as follows: EADIYQTPRYLVIGTGKKITLECSQTMGHDKMYWYQQDPGMELHLIHYSYGVNSTEKGDLSSESTVSRIRTEHFPLTLESARPSHTSQYLCASSNQKANQETQYFGPGTRLLVL.

This chain connects TRBV7-2 to TRBJ2-7, with 8 bases matching TRBD2. V was pared by 4 bases and J by 1 base, with 3 bases of the junction left unmatched. CDR3 length: 14 residues. Per germline, CDR1 SGHTA and CDR2 FQGNSA. In DNA form, the CDR3 reads TGTGCCAGCAGCTACGTAGCGGGATCCTACGAGCAGTACTTC. Amino acid sequence: CASSYVAGSYEQYF.